The clone carrying this T cell receptor beta chain came up many times. Its antigen is currently unknown. The entry originates in a study of naive and memory T cell subsets. Two oligonucleotides, mixed equimolar, formed the beta constant-region primer covering TRBC1 and TRBC2. The cDNA 3' end received a ligated single-stranded oligonucleotide carrying the SP2 primer and a 12-nucleotide UMI. TCRdb independently ran MiXCR on the UMI-ligation and nested PCR reads; one entry per CDR3 protein. This sample has 70,000 to 95,000 distinct CDR3 sequences; 7% to 8% occur once, and the top ten carry over 1.5%. Study conclusions and caveats: Naive and memory repertoire findings lacked a ground truth for validation. Each distinct alpha or beta sequence counts as one clonotype.

The CDR3 length is 17 residues. The V gene's germline CDR1 is DFQATT and CDR2 SNEGSKA (reference sequence). The chain employs TRBV20-1 and TRBJ1-2; D perhaps matches TRBD1 (5 bases). The sample was central memory CD4+ T cells from blood. The receptor was isolated from a human donor in good health. The CDR3 is CSSPHAGPKQANYGYTF. The CDR3 DNA reads as TGCAGCAGTCCCCATGCGGGACCTAAACAGGCTAACTATGGCTACACCTTC.